These 20 T cell receptor beta chains originate from one sample sequenced in a study of graft-versus-host responses after intestinal transplantation. These receptors have no known antigen. TCRdb keeps only in-frame clones here, not all; method: immunoSEQ multiplex PCR. This sample has tens of thousands of clones; under 85% occur once, and the top ten carry 17%. The starting material was unstimulated CD8+ T cells sorted from spleen or lymph node cells, obtained before intestinal transplant. All receptors come from a human donor who received an intestinal transplant.

V and J are TRBV23-1 and TRBJ1-6, with 9 bases that match TRBD1. TRBV23-1 is an ORF; its function is uncertain. This CDR3 is 17 amino acids long. Trimming removed 7 bases from V and 3 bases from J; junction bases left unmatched: 10. This CDR3 reads CASTHPGQGHYNSPLHF. The DNA of the CDR3 is TGCGCCAGCACACACCCTGGACAGGGGCACTATAATTCACCCCTCCACTTT.

The V gene is TRBV2, the J gene TRBJ2-7, with D possibly TRBD1 on 6 matching bases. V lost 0 bases, J lost 0 bases, and 9 bases lay in between. Germline values: CDR1 SNHLY, CDR2 FYNNEI. CDR3 length equals 15 residues. CDR3: CASSEATGSSYEQYF. The CDR3 DNA is TGTGCCAGCAGTGAAGCCACAGGGAGCTCCTACGAGCAGTACTTC.

This clone was found once. The J gene is TRBJ1-1, the V gene TRBV7-9; a possible D gene is TRBD1 (6 bases). There are 15 residues in the CDR3. The germline CDR1 and CDR2 sequences are SEHNR and FQNEAQ (reference sequence). V was cut by 3 bases and J by 1 base, with 12 bases left in between. For the CDR3, the DNA is TGTGCCAGCAGCTTGGGGCCGACAGGGAACACTGAAGCTTTCTTT. The encoded protein is CASSLGPTGNTEAFF.

The chain is built from TRBV10-2 and TRBJ2-4; D might be TRBD2 (6 bases). The CDR3 loop spans 17 amino acids. V lost 0 bases and J 8 bases, leaving 20 bases between the germline ends. The germline CDR1 and CDR2 sequences are WSHSY and SAAADI. The CDR3 nucleotides are TGCGCCAGCAGTGAGTCCTACAAGGCAGGGCGGAGGGACATTCAGTACTTC. It codes for CASSESYKAGRRDIQYF.

This clone was detected a few times. The chain links TRBV11-2 to TRBJ2-5; the match to TRBD2 covers 11 bases. There are 17 residues in the CDR3. Germline V gene lookup returns CDR1 SGHAT and CDR2 FQNNGV. Losses at the gene ends were 5 bases for V and 1 base for J; bases not matched to a gene: 9. The CDR3 DNA reads TGTGCCAGCAGCCTCCCAGGGACTAGCGGACTCCAAGAGACCCAGTACTTC. Translation: CASSLPGTSGLQETQYF. The complete variable domain, with remaining parts taken from reference TRBV11-2 and TRBJ2-5, reads EAGVAQSPRYKIIEKRQSVAFWCNPISGHATLYWYQQILGQGPKLLIQFQNNGVVDDSQLPKDRFSAERLKGVDSTLKIQPAKLEDSAVYLCASSLPGTSGLQETQYFGPGTRLLVL.

This chain connects TRBV6-5 to TRBJ2-3; unclear D gene. Trimming removed 2 bases from V and 4 bases from J, with 7 bases in between. CDR1 MNHEY and CDR2 SVGAGI come from the germline V gene. This CDR3 comprises 13 residues. The CDR3 nucleotides are TGTGCCAGCAGTTACGGAGACGCAGATACGCAGTATTTT. Its translation is CASSYGDADTQYF.

V gene TRBV19 combines with J gene TRBJ1-1; D might be TRBD1 (6 bases). Germline values: CDR1 LNHDA, CDR2 SQIVND (reference sequence). This CDR3 is 15 amino acids long. V was cut by 7 bases and J by 4 bases, with 19 bases left in between. The CDR3 DNA reads TGTGCCAGTATCAACGGGGGGGCCTGGAGCACTGAAGCTTTCTTT. The encoded protein is CASINGGAWSTEAFF.

V and J are TRBV29-1 and TRBJ1-1; D may be TRBD1 (6 bases). The CDR3 has 12 amino acids. V gave up 7 bases and J gave up 4 bases, with 13 bases separating them. Germline V lookup: CDR1 SQVTM, CDR2 ANQGSEA. CDR3 region: CSGSPRGTEAFF. As DNA, the CDR3 is TGCAGCGGGTCCCCCAGGGGCACTGAAGCTTTCTTT.

This chain links TRBV7-9 with TRBJ1-1; D is undetermined. The germline V gene has CDR1 SEHNR and CDR2 FQNEAQ (reference sequence). The V end was cut by 3 bases, the J end by 3 bases, with 11 bases between. CDR3 length: 14 amino acids. DNA for the CDR3: TGTGCCAGCAGCTTGGGTGGACGGGACACTGAAGCTTTCTTT. Residues: CASSLGGRDTEAFF.

The chain is built from TRBV27 and TRBJ1-2; no definite D call. Trimming pared 6 bases from V and 2 bases from J, leaving 10 bases between. The CDR3 length is 13 residues. Germline CDR1 MNHEY, CDR2 SMNVEV (reference sequence). CDR3 region: CASSPGSNYGYTF. Here the CDR3 DNA reads TGTGCCAGCAGCCCAGGTTCAAACTATGGCTACACCTTC.

The chain joins TRBV7-2 to TRBJ2-7; D ambiguous. The V end was cut by 2 bases, the J end by 2 bases, with 13 bases between. The CDR3 has 15 residues. Per germline, CDR1 SGHTA and CDR2 FQGNSA. The CDR3 nucleotides read TGTGCCAGCAGCTTACTTTCGTCGGGCGCCTACGAGCAGTACTTC. This sequence encodes CASSLLSSGAYEQYF.

The J gene is TRBJ2-1, the V gene TRBV28, with 12 bases lining up with TRBD2. Germline V gene data show CDR1 as MDHEN and CDR2 as SYDVKM. J gave up 0 bases and V 4 bases, and 4 bases lay outside the gene matches. The CDR3 spans 17 residues. The CDR3 DNA follows: TGTGCCAGCAGTTCACTACTAGCGGGAGGCTCCTACAATGAGCAGTTCTTC. Encoded protein: CASSSLLAGGSYNEQFF.

This clone was seen a few times. The rearrangement uses TRBV7-9 and TRBJ1-3; D remains unclear. There are 14 residues in the CDR3. Per the germline V gene, CDR1 is SEHNR and CDR2 is FQNEAQ (reference sequence). V lost 6 bases and J lost 0, with 9 bases in between. CDR3 protein: CASSGPDSGNTIYF. CDR3 nucleotides: TGTGCCAGCAGTGGTCCAGACTCTGGAAACACCATATATTTT.

CDR3 in amino acids: CASSLGGYAFF. The DNA for the CDR3 is TGTGCCAGCAGCTTGGGGGGGTACGCTTTCTTT. The chain combines TRBV6-1 with TRBJ1-1; tentative D call: TRBD1 (5 bases). The CDR3 runs to 11 residues. From germline, CDR1 is MNHNS and CDR2 SASEGT. The V gene lost 6 bases and the J gene lost 11 bases, with 13 bases spanning the gap.

The chain couples TRBV6-6 to TRBJ2-3, with 7 bases matching TRBD1. V was pared by 2 bases and J by 2 bases, with 4 bases of the junction left unmatched. The CDR3 totals 15 residues. CDR1 is MNHNY and CDR2 is SVGAGI in the germline V gene (reference sequence). The CDR3 DNA reads as TGTGCCAGCAGTTACGGGACAGAGATCACAGATACGCAGTATTTT. Residues: CASSYGTEITDTQYF.

V gene TRBV7-2 combines with J gene TRBJ1-1; D call uncertain. Trimming removed 2 bases from V and 8 bases from J, with 6 bases in between. The germline V gene has CDR1 SGHTA and CDR2 FQGNSA. The CDR3 is made up of 11 amino acids. CDR3 sequence reads: CASSLNREAFF. In nucleotides, the CDR3 is TGTGCCAGCAGCTTAAACAGAGAAGCTTTCTTT. Together with reference TRBV7-2 and TRBJ1-1, the CDR3 gives the full variable domain: GAGVSQSPSNKVTEKGKDVELRCDPISGHTALYWYRQSLGQGLEFLIYFQGNSAPDKSGLPSDRFSAERTGGSVSTLTIQRTQQEDSAVYLCASSLNREAFFGQGTRLTVV.

The V call is TRBV2, the J call TRBJ2-7; 7 bases are shared with TRBD1. V was clipped by 6 bases and J by 0 bases; unmatched bases: 2. Germline loops: CDR1 SNHLY, CDR2 FYNNEI. This CDR3 has 13 amino acids. CDR3 sequence (DNA): TGTGCCAGCAGGGACAGGAGCTCCTACGAGCAGTACTTC. Amino acids: CASRDRSSYEQYF.

This rearrangement joins TRBV19 to TRBJ2-7; weak D call: TRBD2 (5 bases). V lost 1 base and J lost 2, with 9 bases in between. Germline V gene lookup returns CDR1 LNHDA and CDR2 SQIVND (reference sequence). The CDR3 consists of 14 residues. The CDR3 nucleotides read TGTGCCAGTAGTATAGTTCCGGGAACCTACGAGCAGTACTTC. This translates into CASSIVPGTYEQYF.

The gene calls are TRBV28 and TRBJ1-4; a possible D gene is TRBD1 (5 bases). Trimming cost V 1 base and J 0 bases, with 12 bases left between them. The germline CDR1 and CDR2 sequences are MDHEN and SYDVKM. The CDR3 sequence is 17 residues long. CDR3 amino acids: CASSLYNRLATNEKLFF. The CDR3 bases are TGTGCCAGCAGTTTATACAACAGGCTTGCAACTAATGAAAAACTGTTTTTT. The entire variable domain, with the rest obtained from reference TRBV28 and TRBJ1-4, is as follows: DVKVTQSSRYLVKRTGEKVFLECVQDMDHENMFWYRQDPGLGLRLIYFSYDVKMKEKGDIPEGYSVSREKKERFSLILESASTNQTSMYLCASSLYNRLATNEKLFFGSGTQLSVL.

V and J are TRBV5-6 and TRBJ2-3; D is uncertain. In germline, CDR1 is SGHDT, CDR2 YYEEEE. The CDR3 covers 14 residues. V lost 4 bases to trimming and J lost 6 bases, with 15 bases between them. CDR3 nucleotide sequence: TGTGCCAGCAGCCTTGGTAGTCTCGAGGATACGCAGTATTTT. The encoded protein is CASSLGSLEDTQYF.